These T cell receptor beta chains were read from a single sample in a study of cytomegalovirus exposure and HLA in healthy donors. The assay was immunoSEQ multiplex PCR, and TCRdb's table has in-frame clones only and misses some. The top ten hold 6.8% of the sample, which has 120,000 to 150,000 clones, around 80% seen once. Material for sequencing was PBMCs. The receptors were gathered from a man in his forties or fifties in good health and CMV-seropositive. CDR3s include the opening cysteine and the closing phenylalanine or tryptophan. The order of the fields is clone size, V gene, J gene, D gene, CDR3 DNA, CDR3 protein. D genes are given only for firm matches. The size of a clone is reported for some rows only, either as once, few or many, or as a class for expanded clones.

size: .; V: TRBV27; J: TRBJ1-1; D: .; DNA: TGTGCCAGCAGCTTTGACAGACACATGAACACTGAAGCTTTCTTT; CDR3: CASSFDRHMNTEAFF
size: .; V: TRBV25-1; J: TRBJ1-6; D: .; DNA: TGTGCCAGCAGTGAATACAGGAATTCACCCCTCCACTTT; CDR3: CASSEYRNSPLHF
size: .; V: TRBV27; J: TRBJ1-5; D: TRBD1; DNA: TGTGCCAGCAGTCGGGGGACAGACAATCAGCCCCAGCATTTT; CDR3: CASSRGTDNQPQHF
size: once; V: TRBV7-2; J: TRBJ1-5; D: .; DNA: TGTGCCAGCAGCTTAGATCTGTCCCTCAATCAGCCCCAGCATTTT; CDR3: CASSLDLSLNQPQHF
size: few; V: TRBV28; J: TRBJ1-2; D: TRBD1; DNA: TGTGCCAGCAGTTTGACCGTGACAGGGAGTGCTAACTATGGCTACACCTTC; CDR3: CASSLTVTGSANYGYTF
size: .; V: TRBV2; J: TRBJ1-4; D: TRBD1; DNA: TGTGCCAGCAGTGACGACAGGGTGAGGGAAAAACTGTTTTTT; CDR3: CASSDDRVREKLFF
size: once; V: TRBV7-2; J: TRBJ1-2; D: TRBD1; DNA: TGTGCCAGCAGCCCGGAGTGGACAGGGGCCTACTACACCTTC; CDR3: CASSPEWTGAYYTF
size: .; V: TRBV1; J: TRBJ2-2; D: .; DNA: TGCACCAGCAGCTTTACTAGCGGGAGTAGGAACGGGGAGCTGTTTTTT; CDR3: CTSSFTSGSRNGELFF
size: .; V: TRBV2; J: TRBJ2-1; D: TRBD2; DNA: TGTGCCAGCAGGCAAACGACTAGCGGGGGGGCCAATGAGCAGTTCTTC; CDR3: CASRQTTSGGANEQFF
size: .; V: TRBV9; J: TRBJ2-3; D: .; DNA: TGTGCCAGCAGCGCGGGAGTCTTATCTCCAGATACGCAGTATTTT; CDR3: CASSAGVLSPDTQYF
size: few; V: TRBV4-3; J: TRBJ2-3; D: .; DNA: TGCGCCAGCAGCCAGGGGACTAGCACAGATACGCAGTATTTT; CDR3: CASSQGTSTDTQYF
size: .; V: TRBV4-2; J: TRBJ1-1; D: TRBD1; DNA: TGTGCCAGCAGCGAAGGGGGAACAGGGGTAAGAACTGAAGCTTTCTTT; CDR3: CASSEGGTGVRTEAFF
size: .; V: TRBV9; J: TRBJ2-5; D: TRBD2; DNA: TGTGCCAGCAGCGTAGGCTTGGGCGGGAGAACTTGGGGACAAGAGACCCAGTACTTC; CDR3: CASSVGLGGRTWGQETQYF
size: .; V: TRBV6-6; J: TRBJ2-3; D: .; DNA: TGTGCCAGCAGTTACGAGTCTAGCCGGCAGTATTTT; CDR3: CASSYESSRQYF
size: .; V: TRBV4-1; J: TRBJ1-6; D: TRBD1; DNA: TGCGCCAGCAACCTCGGGACAGGGGTTAATTCACCCCTCCACTTT; CDR3: CASNLGTGVNSPLHF
size: .; V: TRBV28; J: TRBJ1-2; D: .; DNA: TGTGCCTGCCAGGCTGGGTCCCACTATGGCTACACCTTC; CDR3: CACQAGSHYGYTF
size: .; V: TRBV7-7; J: TRBJ2-5; D: .; DNA: TGTGCTAGCAGCTCCTCGGCTGTAAGGGGAGAGACCCAGTACTTC; CDR3: CASSSSAVRGETQYF
size: .; V: TRBV11-1; J: TRBJ1-3; D: TRBD1; DNA: TGTGCCAGCAGCCCAAACAGGGGGACGACTGGAAACACCATATATTTT; CDR3: CASSPNRGTTGNTIYF
size: .; V: TRBV19; J: TRBJ2-7; D: TRBD1; DNA: TGTGCCAGTAAGGACAGGTACAGCTCCTACGAGCAGTACTTC; CDR3: CASKDRYSSYEQYF
size: .; V: TRBV30; J: TRBJ2-5; D: .; DNA: TGTGCCTGGAGGAGGAGGAGGGAGACCCAGTACTTC; CDR3: CAWRRRRETQYF
size: .; V: TRBV19; J: TRBJ2-1; D: TRBD1; DNA: TGTGCCAGCAGGGACAGCGAAACATACAATGAGCAGTTCTTC; CDR3: CASRDSETYNEQFF
size: .; V: TRBV13; J: TRBJ1-3; D: TRBD1; DNA: TGTGCCAGCAGCTTAGGCAGGGGGCCTGGAAACACCATATATTTT; CDR3: CASSLGRGPGNTIYF
size: once; V: TRBV6-1; J: TRBJ2-5; D: TRBD2; DNA: TGTGCCAGCAGGCCGGGACTAGCGGAAGAGACCCAGTACTTC; CDR3: CASRPGLAEETQYF
size: few; V: TRBV19; J: TRBJ2-3; D: .; DNA: TGTGCCAGTAGTATAGGCTTCAGGGGATCGGATACGCAGTATTTT; CDR3: CASSIGFRGSDTQYF
size: .; V: TRBV27; J: TRBJ2-7; D: TRBD2; DNA: TGTGCCAGCAGATCCGGGACTAGCGGTTACTACGAGCAGTACTTC; CDR3: CASRSGTSGYYEQYF
size: .; V: TRBV28; J: TRBJ1-2; D: .; DNA: TGTGCCAGCAGTTTACGACAGAACTATGGCTACACCTTC; CDR3: CASSLRQNYGYTF
size: .; V: TRBV29-1; J: TRBJ1-1; D: .; DNA: TGCAGCGTTATCAGGGGTGGGAATAACGGTGAAGCTTTCTTT; CDR3: CSVIRGGNNGEAFF
size: .; V: TRBV4-3; J: TRBJ2-1; D: TRBD2; DNA: TGCGCCAGCAGCCGGACTAGCGGGGGGGTCTATGAGCAGTTCTTC; CDR3: CASSRTSGGVYEQFF
size: few; V: TRBV5-6; J: TRBJ1-4; D: .; DNA: TGTGCCAGCAAAAGGGGGTCAACTAATGAAAAACTGTTTTTT; CDR3: CASKRGSTNEKLFF
size: few; V: TRBV9; J: TRBJ2-1; D: TRBD1; DNA: TGTGCCAGCAGCGTAGACGCAGGGGGCTTCAATGAGCAGTTCTTC; CDR3: CASSVDAGGFNEQFF